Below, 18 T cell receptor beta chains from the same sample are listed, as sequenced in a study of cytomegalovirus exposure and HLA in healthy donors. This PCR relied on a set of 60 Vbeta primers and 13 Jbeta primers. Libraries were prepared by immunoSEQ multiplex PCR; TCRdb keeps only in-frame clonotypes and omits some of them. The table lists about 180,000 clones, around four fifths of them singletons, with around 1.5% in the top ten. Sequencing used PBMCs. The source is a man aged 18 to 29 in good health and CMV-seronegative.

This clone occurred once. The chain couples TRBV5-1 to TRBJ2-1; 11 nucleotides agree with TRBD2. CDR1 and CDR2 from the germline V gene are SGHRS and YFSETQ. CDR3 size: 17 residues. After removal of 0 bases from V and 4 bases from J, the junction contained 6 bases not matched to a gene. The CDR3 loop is CASSLDMTSGTYNEQFF. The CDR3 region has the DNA TGCGCCAGCAGCTTGGATATGACTAGCGGGACTTACAATGAGCAGTTCTTC. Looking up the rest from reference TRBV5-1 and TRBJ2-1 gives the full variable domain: KAGVTQTPRYLIKTRGQQVTLSCSPISGHRSVSWYQQTPGQGLQFLFEYFSETQRNKGNFPGRFSGRQFSNSRSEMNVSTLELGDSALYLCASSLDMTSGTYNEQFFGPGTRLTVL.

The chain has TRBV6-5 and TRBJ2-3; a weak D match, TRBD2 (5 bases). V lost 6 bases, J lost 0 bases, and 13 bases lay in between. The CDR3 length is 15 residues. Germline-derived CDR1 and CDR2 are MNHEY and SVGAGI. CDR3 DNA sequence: TGTGCCAGCAGCGCCCAGCGGCCTAGCACAGATACGCAGTATTTT. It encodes CASSAQRPSTDTQYF.

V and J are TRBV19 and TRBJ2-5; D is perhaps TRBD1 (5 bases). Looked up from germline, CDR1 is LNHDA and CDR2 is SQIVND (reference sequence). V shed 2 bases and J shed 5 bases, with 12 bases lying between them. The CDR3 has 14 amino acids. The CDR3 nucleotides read TGTGCCAGTAGTATAAGGGGTGGGGTCGAGACCCAGTACTTC. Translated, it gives CASSIRGGVETQYF.

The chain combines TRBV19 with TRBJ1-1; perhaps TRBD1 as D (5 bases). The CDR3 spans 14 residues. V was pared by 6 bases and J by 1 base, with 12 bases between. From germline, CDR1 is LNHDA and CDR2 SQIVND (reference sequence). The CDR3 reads CASREYGQNTEAFF. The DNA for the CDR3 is TGTGCCAGTAGAGAGTACGGACAGAACACTGAAGCTTTCTTT.

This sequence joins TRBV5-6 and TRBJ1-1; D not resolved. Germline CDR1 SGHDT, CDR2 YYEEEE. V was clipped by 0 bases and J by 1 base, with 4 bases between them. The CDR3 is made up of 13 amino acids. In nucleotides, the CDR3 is TGTGCCAGCAGCTTGGCCCAGAACACTGAAGCTTTCTTT. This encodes CASSLAQNTEAFF.

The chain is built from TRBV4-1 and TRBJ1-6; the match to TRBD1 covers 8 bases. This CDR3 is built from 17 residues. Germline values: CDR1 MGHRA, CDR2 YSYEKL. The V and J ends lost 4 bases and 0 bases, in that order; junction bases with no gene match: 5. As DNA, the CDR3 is TGCGCCAGCAGCCCCAGGACAGGGAGCTCCTATAATTCACCCCTCCACTTT. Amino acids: CASSPRTGSSYNSPLHF.

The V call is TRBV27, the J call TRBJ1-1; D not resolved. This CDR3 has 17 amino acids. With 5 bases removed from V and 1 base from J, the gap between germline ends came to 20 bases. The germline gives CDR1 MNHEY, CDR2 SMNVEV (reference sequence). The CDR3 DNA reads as TGTGCCAGCAGTCCAAACGGGATCGAGCTCGAGAACACTGAAGCTTTCTTT. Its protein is CASSPNGIELENTEAFF.

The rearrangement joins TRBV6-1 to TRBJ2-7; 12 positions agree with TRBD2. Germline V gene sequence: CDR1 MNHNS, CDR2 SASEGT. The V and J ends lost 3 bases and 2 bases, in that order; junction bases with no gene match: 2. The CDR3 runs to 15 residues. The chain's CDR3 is CASSDSSGGAYEQYF. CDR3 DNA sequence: TGTGCCAGCAGTGATTCTAGCGGGGGGGCCTACGAGCAGTACTTC.

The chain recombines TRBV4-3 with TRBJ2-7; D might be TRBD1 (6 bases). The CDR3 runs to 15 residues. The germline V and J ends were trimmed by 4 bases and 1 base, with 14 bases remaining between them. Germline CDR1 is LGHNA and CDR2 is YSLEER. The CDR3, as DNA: TGCGCCAGCAGCCTATCCCCAGGGGAATCCTACGAGCAGTACTTC. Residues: CASSLSPGESYEQYF.

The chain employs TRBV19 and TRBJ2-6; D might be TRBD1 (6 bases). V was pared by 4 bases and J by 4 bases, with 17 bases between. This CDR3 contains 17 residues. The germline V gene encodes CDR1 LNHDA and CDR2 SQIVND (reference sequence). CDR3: CASSSRAGEFGANVLTF. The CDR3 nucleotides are TGTGCCAGTAGTAGCCGGGCAGGGGAGTTCGGGGCCAACGTCCTGACTTTC.

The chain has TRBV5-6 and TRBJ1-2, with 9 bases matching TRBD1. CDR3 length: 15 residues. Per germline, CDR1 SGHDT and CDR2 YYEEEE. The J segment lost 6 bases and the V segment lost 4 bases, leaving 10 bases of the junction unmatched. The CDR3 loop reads CASSLGTGRGDGYTF. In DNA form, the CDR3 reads TGTGCCAGCAGCCTAGGGACAGGGAGAGGGGATGGCTACACCTTC.

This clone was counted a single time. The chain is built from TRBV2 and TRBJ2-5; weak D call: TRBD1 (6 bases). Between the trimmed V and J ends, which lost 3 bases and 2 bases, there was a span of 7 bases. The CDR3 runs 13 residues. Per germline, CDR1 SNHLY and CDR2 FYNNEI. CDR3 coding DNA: TGTGCCAGCAGTGACCAGGGGCAAGAGACCCAGTACTTC. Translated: CASSDQGQETQYF.

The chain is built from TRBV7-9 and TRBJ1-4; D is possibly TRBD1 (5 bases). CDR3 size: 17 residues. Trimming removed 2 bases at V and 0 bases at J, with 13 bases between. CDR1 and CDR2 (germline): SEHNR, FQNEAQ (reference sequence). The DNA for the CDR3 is TGTGCCAGCAGCTTACAGGGAATTGGGGCAACTAATGAAAAACTGTTTTTT. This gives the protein CASSLQGIGATNEKLFF.

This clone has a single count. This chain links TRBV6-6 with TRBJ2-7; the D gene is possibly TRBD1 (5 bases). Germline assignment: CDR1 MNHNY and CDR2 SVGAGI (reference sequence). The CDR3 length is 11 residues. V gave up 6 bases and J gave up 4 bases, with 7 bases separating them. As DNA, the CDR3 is TGTGCCAGCAGCGACAGTTACGAGCAGTACTTC. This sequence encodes CASSDSYEQYF.

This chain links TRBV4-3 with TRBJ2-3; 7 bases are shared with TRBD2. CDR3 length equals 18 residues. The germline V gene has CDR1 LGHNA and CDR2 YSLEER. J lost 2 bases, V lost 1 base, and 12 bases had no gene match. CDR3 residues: CASSQAAGADWNTDTQYF. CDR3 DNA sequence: TGCGCCAGCAGCCAAGCCGCGGGAGCCGATTGGAACACAGATACGCAGTATTTT.

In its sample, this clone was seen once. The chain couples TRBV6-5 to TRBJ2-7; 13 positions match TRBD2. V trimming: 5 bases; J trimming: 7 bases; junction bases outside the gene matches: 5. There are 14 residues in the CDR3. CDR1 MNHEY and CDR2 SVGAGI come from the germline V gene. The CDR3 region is CASSNPGLAGEQYF. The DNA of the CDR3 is TGTGCCAGCAGTAACCCGGGACTAGCGGGGGAGCAGTACTTC.

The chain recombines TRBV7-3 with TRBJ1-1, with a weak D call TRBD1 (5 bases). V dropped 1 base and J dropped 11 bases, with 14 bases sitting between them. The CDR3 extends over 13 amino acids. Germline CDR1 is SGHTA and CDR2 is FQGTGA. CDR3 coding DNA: TGTGCCAGCAGCTTAAATGGGGGGATGTTGGCTTTCTTT. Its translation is CASSLNGGMLAFF.

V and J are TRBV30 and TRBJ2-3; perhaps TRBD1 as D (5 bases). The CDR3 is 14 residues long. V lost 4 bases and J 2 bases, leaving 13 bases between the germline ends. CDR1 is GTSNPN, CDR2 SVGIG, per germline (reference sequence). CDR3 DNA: TGTGCCTGGAATAGACAGTCTCACACAGATACGCAGTATTTT. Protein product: CAWNRQSHTDTQYF. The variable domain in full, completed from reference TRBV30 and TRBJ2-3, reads SQTIHQWPATLVQPVGSPLSLECTVEGTSNPNLYWYRQAAGRGLQLLFYSVGIGQISSEVPQNLSASRPQDRQFILSSKKLLLSDSGFYLCAWNRQSHTDTQYFGPGTRLTVL.